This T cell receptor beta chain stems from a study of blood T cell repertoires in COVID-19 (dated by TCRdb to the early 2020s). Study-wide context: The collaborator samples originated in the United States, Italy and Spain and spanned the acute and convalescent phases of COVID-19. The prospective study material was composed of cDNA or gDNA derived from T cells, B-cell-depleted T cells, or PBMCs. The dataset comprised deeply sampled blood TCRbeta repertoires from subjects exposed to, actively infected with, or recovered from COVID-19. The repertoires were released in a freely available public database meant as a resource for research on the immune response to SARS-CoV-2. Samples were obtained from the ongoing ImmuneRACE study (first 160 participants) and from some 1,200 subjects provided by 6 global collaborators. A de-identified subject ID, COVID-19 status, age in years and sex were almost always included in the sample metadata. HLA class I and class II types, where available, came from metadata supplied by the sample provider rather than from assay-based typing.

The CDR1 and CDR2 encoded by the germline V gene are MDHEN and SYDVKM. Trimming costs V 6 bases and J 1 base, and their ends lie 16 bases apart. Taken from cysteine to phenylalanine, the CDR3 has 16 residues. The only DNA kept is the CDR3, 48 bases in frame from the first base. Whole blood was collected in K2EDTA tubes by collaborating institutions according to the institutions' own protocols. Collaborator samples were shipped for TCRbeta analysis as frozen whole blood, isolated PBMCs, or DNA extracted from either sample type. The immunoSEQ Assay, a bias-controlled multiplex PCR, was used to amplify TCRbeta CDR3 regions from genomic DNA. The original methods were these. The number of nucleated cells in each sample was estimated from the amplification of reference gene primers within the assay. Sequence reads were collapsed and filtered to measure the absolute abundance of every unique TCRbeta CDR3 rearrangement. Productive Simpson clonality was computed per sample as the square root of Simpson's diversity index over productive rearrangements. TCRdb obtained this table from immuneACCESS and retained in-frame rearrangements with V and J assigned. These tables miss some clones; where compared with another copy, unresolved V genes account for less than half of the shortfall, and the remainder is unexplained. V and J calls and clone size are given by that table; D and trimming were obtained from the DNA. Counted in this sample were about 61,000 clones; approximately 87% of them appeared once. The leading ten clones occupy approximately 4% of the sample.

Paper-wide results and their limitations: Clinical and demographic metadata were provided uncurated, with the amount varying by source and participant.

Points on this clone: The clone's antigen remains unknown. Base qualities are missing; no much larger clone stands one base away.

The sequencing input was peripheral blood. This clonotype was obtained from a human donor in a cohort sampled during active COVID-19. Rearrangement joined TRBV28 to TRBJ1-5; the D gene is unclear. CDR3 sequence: CASRKLGPGSNQPQHF. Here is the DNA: TGTGCCAGCAGAAAACTTGGGCCGGGGAGCAATCAGCCCCAGCATTTT. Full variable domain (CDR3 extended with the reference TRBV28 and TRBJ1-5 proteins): DVKVTQSSRYLVKRTGEKVFLECVQDMDHENMFWYRQDPGLGLRLIYFSYDVKMKEKGDIPEGYSVSREKKERFSLILESASTNQTSMYLCASRKLGPGSNQPQHFGDGTRLSIL.